Below are 17 T cell receptor beta chains sequenced from a single sample in a study of regulatory T cells in long-lasting Graves disease (dated by TCRdb to the early 2020s). The time point label, as the study defines it: persistent/refractory GD, antithyroid drugs over 5 years with positive TRAb. For both TCR sequencing and RNA sequencing, RNA was extracted from PBMCs in TRIzol. Library generation was performed with multiplex PCR. Sequencing instrument: Illumina HiSeq 4000. CDR3 regions were amplified by Arm-PCR with iRepertoire HTBI primers to construct TCR beta libraries. Clones were called with MiXCR by TCRdb after fastp trimmed the public reads at Q25, and only in-frame beta chains were retained. Identical CDR3 protein sequences are pooled into one entry, listed with their most common genes and DNA. Within this sample are about 660,000 distinct CDR3 sequences, with around 30% of them counted one time only. Clones ranked in the top ten supply 40% to 50% of the sample.

The material sequenced was peripheral blood mononuclear cells (PBMCs), taken when the disease was refractory, from a patient treated with antithyroid drugs. These TCRs come from a female donor with Graves disease.

The gene calls are TRBV11-1 and TRBJ2-2, with TRBD2 matching over 11 bases. The CDR3 contains 16 residues. Per germline, CDR1 SGHAT and CDR2 FQDESV (reference sequence). V shed 2 bases, J shed 4 bases, and the junction held 3 bases outside the gene matches. The CDR3 sequence is CASSLMGTSGTGELFF. CDR3 coding DNA: TGTGCCAGCAGCTTAATGGGGACTAGCGGCACCGGGGAGCTGTTTTTT.

The chain is built from TRBV4-1 and TRBJ2-7; no definite D call. V lost 0 bases, J lost 4 bases, and 13 bases lay in between. The CDR3 runs to 15 residues. Germline V gene sequence: CDR1 MGHRA, CDR2 YSYEKL. CDR3 in DNA: TGCGCCAGCAGCCAAGATGAAGGACGGATATACGAGCAGTACTTC. It is translated as CASSQDEGRIYEQYF.

This clonotype has at least ten counts. V usage is TRBV28 and J usage is TRBJ1-2; D is ambiguous. The germline V gene encodes CDR1 MDHEN and CDR2 SYDVKM. This CDR3 is 12 amino acids long. V lost 2 bases and J 8 bases, leaving 9 bases between the germline ends. The CDR3 nucleotides are TGTGCCAGCAGTTTACCCTCGAGGGGCTACACCTTC. This encodes CASSLPSRGYTF.

The rearrangement links TRBV12-3 or TRBV12-4 to TRBJ2-7; D perhaps matches TRBD2 (6 bases). V was trimmed by 6 bases and J by 3 bases, leaving 18 bases between them. This CDR3 contains 15 residues. For the CDR3, the DNA is TGTGCCAGCAGCGTAGCGGCGGAGCGATTCTACGAGCAGTACTTC. This codes for CASSVAAERFYEQYF.

The rearrangement joins TRBV20-1 to TRBJ2-5; D perhaps matches TRBD1 (5 bases). CDR1 is DFQATT and CDR2 is SNEGSKA in the germline V gene (reference sequence). CDR3 length: 11 amino acids. V was clipped by 7 bases and J by 1 base, with 7 bases between them. The CDR3 DNA sequence: TGCAGTGTACAGGCCCAAGAGACCCAGTACTTC. Residues: CSVQAQETQYF.

This clonotype was seen more than once but under ten times. The genes are TRBV11-2 and TRBJ2-7; TRBD1 matches at 8 bases. J was trimmed by 5 bases and V by 5 bases; bases with no gene match: 8. Germline assignment: CDR1 SGHAT and CDR2 FQNNGV. The CDR3 sequence is 14 residues long. CDR3 coding DNA: TGTGCCAGCAGCAATACAGGGGGTACTGACGAGCAGTACTTC. Its protein is CASSNTGGTDEQYF.

This clonotype was observed a single time. The V gene is TRBV3-1, the J gene TRBJ2-7, with unresolved D. The CDR3 length is 13 residues. Looked up from germline, CDR1 is LGHDT and CDR2 is YNNKEL (reference sequence). V shed 4 bases and J shed 2 bases, with 9 bases lying between them. In DNA form, the CDR3 reads TGTGCCAGCAGCCCTAAGGGAACCTACGAGCAGTACTTC. Translating gives CASSPKGTYEQYF.

This clonotype has more than one count but fewer than ten. This chain connects TRBV29-1 to TRBJ2-7; 10 nucleotides line up with TRBD2. Germline lookup yields CDR1 SQVTM and CDR2 ANQGSEA. With V trimmed by 6 bases and J by 6 bases, 5 bases remained unmatched. This CDR3 has 12 residues. The CDR3 nucleotides read TGCAGCGTCGTCGCTAGCGGGAGCGAGCAGTACTTC. Protein: CSVVASGSEQYF.

The chain is built from TRBV20-1 and TRBJ2-5; no clear D. This CDR3 is built from 11 residues. V dropped 0 bases and J dropped 2 bases, with 1 base sitting between them. Germline CDR1 and CDR2: DFQATT and SNEGSKA (reference sequence). In nucleotides, the CDR3 is TGCAGTGCTAGAGAACAAGAGACCCAGTACTTC. This codes for CSAREQETQYF.

This clonotype was picked up a small number of times. CDR3 protein: CASSTIGLAGSRETQYF. The CDR3 coding sequence is TGTGCCAGCAGCACGATCGGACTAGCGGGAAGCAGGGAGACCCAGTACTTC. The chain combines TRBV13 with TRBJ2-5; 12 bases fit TRBD2. The CDR3 contains 17 residues. With V trimmed by 5 bases and J by 5 bases, 12 bases remained unmatched. In germline, CDR1 is PRHDT, CDR2 FYEKMQ (reference sequence).

This clonotype was seen only a few times. The chain recombines TRBV29-1 with TRBJ1-2, with D possibly being TRBD1 (6 bases). Germline CDR1 is SQVTM and CDR2 is ANQGSEA. This CDR3 contains 13 residues. V gave up 5 bases and J gave up 0 bases, with 10 bases separating them. CDR3 loop: CSVKDSSNYGYTF. The CDR3 region has the DNA TGCAGCGTTAAGGACAGCTCTAACTATGGCTACACCTTC.

This clonotype has more than one count but fewer than ten. The chain carries TRBV28 and TRBJ1-2; a possible D gene is TRBD1 (5 bases). Trimming shortened V by 4 bases and J by 8 bases, and 11 bases separated the two germline ends. CDR1 MDHEN and CDR2 SYDVKM come from the germline V gene. The CDR3 length is 12 residues. The CDR3 DNA reads TGTGCCAGCAGTTCTCTTGGGGGGGGCTACACCTTC. It is translated as CASSSLGGGYTF.

The chain links TRBV3-1 to TRBJ2-2; 8 nucleotides agree with TRBD1. V shed 4 bases and J 7 bases; nucleotides not matched to a gene: 5. CDR3 size: 14 residues. Germline assignment: CDR1 LGHDT and CDR2 YNNKEL (reference sequence). The CDR3 DNA is TGTGCCAGCAGCCGGACAGGGTCTAACGGGGAGCTGTTTTTT. Translation: CASSRTGSNGELFF.

This clonotype was recorded at least ten times. CDR3 sequence (DNA): TGTGCCAGCAGTTTACCGTACAGGGGTGGTCATTCACCCCTCCACTTT. It encodes CASSLPYRGGHSPLHF. The chain links TRBV27 to TRBJ1-6, with TRBD1 identical over 7 bases. Germline trimming cut 2 bases from V and 8 bases from J; bases unmatched to any gene: 9. Germline V gene data show CDR1 as MNHEY and CDR2 as SMNVEV (reference sequence). This CDR3 has 16 residues.

This clonotype was seen only a few times. This chain joins TRBV2 and TRBJ1-1, with D uncertain. The CDR3 covers 16 residues. CDR1 and CDR2 from the germline V gene are SNHLY and FYNNEI. V lost 8 bases to trimming and J lost 1 base, with 20 bases between them. Here the CDR3 DNA reads TGTGCCAGCCACTGGGTCCCGGAAGTGGGGAACACTGAAGCTTTCTTT. Its protein is CASHWVPEVGNTEAFF.

CDR3 sequence reads: CSARAQGAGNQPQHF. The CDR3 DNA sequence: TGCAGTGCTAGAGCCCAGGGGGCGGGGAATCAGCCCCAGCATTTT. The chain joins TRBV20-1 to TRBJ1-5; 8 positions match TRBD1. Trimming cost V 1 base and J 4 bases; bases outside gene matches: 6. CDR3 length: 15 residues. Germline CDR1 and CDR2: DFQATT and SNEGSKA (reference sequence).

There are many counts of this clonotype. The CDR3, as DNA: TGTGCCAGCAGTTCCATTGGGACAGCGAACTATGGCTACACCTTC. Its translation: CASSSIGTANYGYTF. The chain couples TRBV6-2 or TRBV6-3 to TRBJ1-2; 7 nucleotides match TRBD1. The CDR3 is 15 amino acids. CDR1 is MNHEY and CDR2 is SVGEGT in the germline V gene. V trimming: 4 bases; J trimming: 2 bases; junction bases outside the gene matches: 7.